The 24 T cell receptor beta chains given below trace back to one sample, sequenced in a study of blood T cell repertoires in COVID-19. This table comes from immunoSEQ multiplex PCR, and its TCRdb copy is limited to in-frame clones, with some not included. Of some 250,000 clones listed, approximately 84% are singletons. Sequences were obtained from peripheral blood. The receptors were sampled from a woman in her 30s who had recovered from COVID-19.

The chain couples TRBV2 to TRBJ2-1, with D maybe TRBD1 (5 bases). Looked up from germline, CDR1 is SNHLY and CDR2 is FYNNEI. This CDR3 has 13 amino acids. The V and J ends lost 7 bases and 4 bases respectively, with 11 bases between them. In nucleotides, the CDR3 is TGTGCCAGCAAGCTAGACAGATACAATGAGCAGTTCTTC. Translating gives CASKLDRYNEQFF.

The chain recombines TRBV9 with TRBJ1-6; tentatively, D is TRBD1 (5 bases). From germline, CDR1 is SGDLS and CDR2 YYNGEE. V dropped 2 bases and J dropped 7 bases, with 10 bases sitting between them. This CDR3 contains 14 residues. The CDR3 reads CASSVGRENSPLHF. The CDR3 nucleotides read TGTGCCAGCAGCGTGGGCAGGGAAAATTCACCCCTCCACTTT.

This clone was detected only a few times. The V gene is TRBV19, the J gene TRBJ2-7; 9 bases line up with TRBD1. Trimming took 3 bases from V and 1 from J; bases not matched to a gene: 1. Germline V gene data show CDR1 as LNHDA and CDR2 as SQIVND (reference sequence). CDR3 length: 14 residues. The CDR3 loop is CASSMGQGSYEQYF. CDR3 DNA sequence: TGTGCCAGTAGTATGGGACAGGGTTCCTACGAGCAGTACTTC.

This chain links TRBV27 with TRBJ2-2; 13 bases match TRBD2. V gave up 6 bases and J gave up 5 bases; unmatched junction bases: 9. The germline CDR1 and CDR2 sequences are MNHEY and SMNVEV (reference sequence). The CDR3 consists of 17 residues. CDR3: CASRKLGLAGRTGELFF. Here the CDR3 DNA reads TGTGCCAGCAGGAAATTGGGACTAGCGGGGAGAACCGGGGAGCTGTTTTTT.

This chain uses TRBV6-5 with TRBJ2-2; D perhaps matches TRBD2 (5 bases). The germline V gene has CDR1 MNHEY and CDR2 SVGAGI. The V end lost 5 bases, the J end lost 2 bases, and 9 bases lay between the germline ends. The CDR3 is 14 residues long. In DNA form, the CDR3 reads TGTGCCAGCAGTCTGGACTCAAACACCGGGGAGCTGTTTTTT. Its translation is CASSLDSNTGELFF.

The chain is built from TRBV5-1 and TRBJ1-1; 8 bases are shared with TRBD1. The CDR3 consists of 13 residues. Germline V gene lookup returns CDR1 SGHRS and CDR2 YFSETQ. Unmatched junction bases numbered 6, after V lost 1 base and J lost 10 bases. In DNA form, the CDR3 reads TGCGCCAGCAGCTTGACCCTCACAGGGGGAGCTTTCTTT. Protein: CASSLTLTGGAFF. Together with reference TRBV5-1 and TRBJ1-1, the CDR3 gives the full variable domain: KAGVTQTPRYLIKTRGQQVTLSCSPISGHRSVSWYQQTPGQGLQFLFEYFSETQRNKGNFPGRFSGRQFSNSRSEMNVSTLELGDSALYLCASSLTLTGGAFFGQGTRLTVV.

A few counts support this clone. V usage is TRBV25-1 and J usage is TRBJ2-1; 8 positions agree with TRBD1. The ends lost 1 base at V and 9 bases at J; junction bases unmatched: 5. Per the germline V gene, CDR1 is MGHDK and CDR2 is SYGVNS. The CDR3 is 14 amino acids. DNA of the CDR3: TGTGCCAGCAGTGAATCCTGGACAGGGCCTGAGCAGTTCTTC. This encodes CASSESWTGPEQFF. Variable domain in full (rest from reference TRBV25-1 and TRBJ2-1): EADIYQTPRYLVIGTGKKITLECSQTMGHDKMYWYQQDPGMELHLIHYSYGVNSTEKGDLSSESTVSRIRTEHFPLTLESARPSHTSQYLCASSESWTGPEQFFGPGTRLTVL.

This clone was found once. V and J are TRBV4-1 and TRBJ2-7, with TRBD2 matching 8 bases. The length of the CDR3 is 16 residues. Germline trimming cut 0 bases from V and 2 bases from J; bases unmatched to any gene: 6. Germline assignment: CDR1 MGHRA and CDR2 YSYEKL. Here the CDR3 reads CASSQDQSGRAYEQYF. The CDR3 DNA sequence: TGCGCCAGCAGCCAAGACCAGAGCGGGAGAGCCTACGAGCAGTACTTC.

The rearrangement joins TRBV5-1 to TRBJ2-7, with TRBD2 identical over 11 bases. Trimming removed 1 base from V and 7 bases from J; junction bases left unmatched: 7. This CDR3 region has 15 residues. Germline CDR1 SGHRS, CDR2 YFSETQ. The CDR3 bases are TGCGCCAGCAGCTTGCCTAGCGGGGGGCCGGGAGAGCAGTACTTC. Amino acids: CASSLPSGGPGEQYF.

V usage is TRBV9 and J usage is TRBJ2-7; the match to TRBD1 covers 8 bases. Germline V lookup: CDR1 SGDLS, CDR2 YYNGEE. There are 15 residues in the CDR3. V shed 4 bases, J shed 0 bases, and the junction held 6 bases outside the gene matches. CDR3 DNA: TGTGCCAGCAGCTCCCGGACAGGGCTCTCCTACGAGCAGTACTTC. Protein: CASSSRTGLSYEQYF.

The rearrangement joins TRBV10-3 to TRBJ2-7; unclear D gene. The CDR3 extends over 16 amino acids. Germline V gives CDR1 ENHRY, CDR2 SYGVKD. V was trimmed by 0 bases and J by 0 bases, leaving 12 bases between them. CDR3 in amino acids: CAISESGGESSYEQYF. The CDR3 coding sequence is TGTGCCATCAGTGAGTCCGGCGGTGAGAGCTCCTACGAGCAGTACTTC.

The V and J genes are TRBV6-5 and TRBJ2-7; D remains unclear. Per the germline V gene, CDR1 is MNHEY and CDR2 is SVGAGI. This CDR3 region has 11 residues. Trimming pared 6 bases from V and 3 bases from J, leaving 6 bases between. The CDR3 sequence: CASRGSYEQYF. DNA of the CDR3: TGTGCCAGCAGGGGCAGCTACGAGCAGTACTTC.

This clone was found once. V is TRBV29-1 and J is TRBJ2-2, with D perhaps matching TRBD2 (5 bases). CDR1 and CDR2 (germline): SQVTM, ANQGSEA. This CDR3 contains 16 residues. The V gene lost 0 bases and the J gene lost 5 bases, with 16 bases spanning the gap. Here the CDR3 DNA reads TGCAGCGTTGAAGATCTGGCCCGGGGTAGAACCGGGGAGCTGTTTTTT. Translated: CSVEDLARGRTGELFF.

In this sample, this clone turned up once. The chain employs TRBV7-9 and TRBJ1-2, with TRBD1 matching 8 bases. J was trimmed by 0 bases and V by 5 bases; bases with no gene match: 17. Per the germline V gene, CDR1 is SEHNR and CDR2 is FQNEAQ (reference sequence). The CDR3 spans 19 residues. The CDR3, as DNA: TGTGCCAGCAGCCGTTTAGGTAGGACAGGGACCCGTACTAACTATGGCTACACCTTC. It yields the protein CASSRLGRTGTRTNYGYTF.

This chain joins TRBV3-1 (or the pseudogene TRBV3-2) and TRBJ2-1, with a weak D call TRBD2 (7 bases). V lost 4 bases, J lost 0 bases, and 22 bases lay in between. This CDR3 has 19 residues. Germline CDR1 reads LGHDT; CDR2 reads YNNKEL (reference sequence). Here the CDR3 DNA reads TGTGCCAGCAGCCCAGCTTGGGTGAGGGGGGGGGCCTCCTACAATGAGCAGTTCTTC. Its translation: CASSPAWVRGGASYNEQFF.

The chain has TRBV29-1 and TRBJ2-3; D is perhaps TRBD1 (5 bases). V was clipped by 2 bases and J by 6 bases, with 15 bases between them. From germline, CDR1 is SQVTM and CDR2 ANQGSEA. CDR3 length: 14 residues. CDR3 sequence: CSVELGVVLDTQYF. DNA of the CDR3: TGCAGCGTTGAATTAGGGGTTGTTCTGGATACGCAGTATTTT.

The chain is built from TRBV11-2 and TRBJ2-7, with D perhaps matching TRBD2 (5 bases). Trimming cost V 1 base and J 2 bases, with 12 bases left between them. Germline loops: CDR1 SGHAT, CDR2 FQNNGV. The CDR3 consists of 15 residues. The CDR3: CASSLASFGTYEQYF. The CDR3 coding sequence is TGTGCCAGCAGCTTAGCCTCTTTCGGGACCTACGAGCAGTACTTC.

The chain is built from TRBV7-2 and TRBJ1-2; 7 nucleotides line up with TRBD1. CDR1 is SGHTA, CDR2 FQGNSA, per germline. The J segment lost 3 bases and the V segment lost 3 bases, leaving 1 base of the junction unmatched. The CDR3 length is 13 residues. CDR3 in amino acids: CASSFTGDYGYTF. CDR3 bases: TGTGCCAGCAGCTTCACAGGGGACTATGGCTACACCTTC.

About this clone: Germline and junction disagree at one end, which may indicate a read error. The chain joins TRBV20-1 to TRBJ1-2; no clear D gene. This CDR3 has 11 amino acids. From germline, CDR1 is DFQATT and CDR2 SNEGSKA (reference sequence). CDR3: CSARELAGSSW. Written as DNA, the CDR3 is TGCAGTGCTAGGGAACTAGCAGGTTCCTCATGG.

This rearrangement joins TRBV5-6 to TRBJ1-2; D may be TRBD1 (6 bases). The CDR3 is 16 amino acids. CDR1 and CDR2 (germline): SGHDT, YYEEEE. The ends were cut back, 3 bases at V and 0 bases at J, with 15 bases in the middle. The CDR3 is CASSSIYREANYGYTF. The CDR3 coding sequence is TGTGCCAGCAGCTCCATTTACAGGGAAGCTAACTATGGCTACACCTTC. Drawing the rest from reference TRBV5-6 and TRBJ1-2, the complete variable domain is DAGVTQSPTHLIKTRGQQVTLRCSPKSGHDTVSWYQQALGQGPQFIFQYYEEEERQRGNFPDRFSGHQFPNYSSELNVNALLLGDSALYLCASSSIYREANYGYTFGSGTRLTVV.

The chain is built from TRBV6-5 and TRBJ1-5; TRBD1 matches at 10 bases. The CDR3 totals 16 residues. The V gene's germline CDR1 is MNHEY and CDR2 SVGAGI. V dropped 2 bases and J dropped 2; count of bases not matched to a gene: 3. The chain's CDR3 is CASSYTGTGGNQPQHF. The CDR3, as DNA: TGTGCCAGCAGTTACACAGGGACAGGGGGCAATCAGCCCCAGCATTTT.

The sample holds one count of this clone. The chain combines TRBV5-1 with TRBJ2-3, with 12 bases matching TRBD2. The junction had 6 bases not matched to a gene; V was cut back by 2 bases and J by 2 bases. CDR3 length: 17 amino acids. The germline V gene has CDR1 SGHRS and CDR2 YFSETQ. The DNA of the CDR3 is TGCGCCAGCAGCTTAAGGACTAGCGGGGTGAACACAGATACGCAGTATTTT. Translating it yields CASSLRTSGVNTDTQYF.

The chain uses TRBV7-2 and TRBJ2-3, with 7 bases matching TRBD2. Trimming at V came to 2 bases and at J to 2 bases, leaving 10 bases not matched to a gene. Looked up from germline, CDR1 is SGHTA and CDR2 is FQGNSA. This CDR3 region has 17 residues. The CDR3 loop is CASSLRAGIGSTDTQYF. The CDR3 region has the DNA TGTGCCAGCAGCTTAAGAGCGGGGATCGGGTCCACAGATACGCAGTATTTT.

The rearrangement joins TRBV9 to TRBJ2-1; TRBD2 aligns across 10 bases. The CDR3 covers 19 residues. From germline, CDR1 is SGDLS and CDR2 YYNGEE. The junction had 17 bases not matched to a gene; V was cut back by 1 base and J by 7 bases. As DNA, the CDR3 is TGTGCCAGCAGCGTATTGGATATAGAACTAGCGGGGCGTGGTAATGAGCAGTTCTTC. Translating gives CASSVLDIELAGRGNEQFF.